The rows below give T cell receptor beta chains drawn from one sample of a study of shared clonotypes between healthy human individuals. Some clones are missing from TCRdb's copy, which holds only in-frame ones; the method was immunoSEQ multiplex PCR. The sample holds 450,000 to 600,000 clones, about 80% seen once. Sequences were obtained from PBMCs. The receptors derive from a woman between 40 and 55 years old in good health. Some clones in this sample may be carry-over from other donors' samples. Both conserved end residues are part of each CDR3. D genes are given only for firm matches. Some rows mark clone size as missing; the rest say once, few, many or name a class of expanded clone.

>TRBV7-9|-|TRBJ2-7|medium-sized
CASSSPSVGADEQYF
TGTGCCAGCAGCTCTCCATCGGTGGGGGCAGACGAGCAGTACTTC
>TRBV2|-|TRBJ2-1|-
CASSDTTTYNEQFF
TGTGCCAGCAGTGACACTACAACCTACAATGAGCAGTTCTTC
>TRBV6-5|TRBD1|TRBJ1-5|-
CASSSRDRLNQPQHF
TGTGCCAGCAGTTCACGGGACAGACTCAATCAGCCCCAGCATTTT
>TRBV11-2|-|TRBJ2-5|-
CASSFVQETQYF
TGTGCCAGCAGCTTTGTACAAGAGACCCAGTACTTC
>TRBV11-3|TRBD2|TRBJ2-3|-
CASSLGTSGRADTQYF
TGTGCCAGCAGCTTAGGGACTAGCGGGAGGGCCGATACGCAGTATTTT
>TRBV5-6|TRBD1|TRBJ2-2|-
CASSFSDRAGLNTGELFF
TGTGCCAGCAGCTTTTCCGACAGGGCGGGCCTGAACACCGGGGAGCTGTTTTTT
>TRBV28|-|TRBJ1-4|-
CASSLNFGGSEKLFF
TGTGCCAGCAGTTTAAATTTTGGGGGTTCGGAAAAACTGTTTTTT
>TRBV5-1|TRBD1|TRBJ2-1|-
CASSWGTGMNEQFF
TGCGCCAGCAGCTGGGGGACAGGGATGAATGAGCAGTTCTTC
>TRBV6-5|-|TRBJ2-7|-
CASSYLGAQDEQYF
TGTGCCAGCAGTTACCTGGGGGCGCAAGACGAGCAGTACTTC
>TRBV4-2|-|TRBJ2-1|few
CASSPPRTGEPYNEQFF
TGTGCCAGCAGCCCACCCCGGACGGGAGAACCCTACAATGAGCAGTTCTTC
>TRBV7-2|-|TRBJ2-1|-
CASSLQAGGNEQFF
TGTGCCAGCAGCCTACAGGCCGGAGGGAATGAGCAGTTCTTC
>TRBV5-8|-|TRBJ2-1|-
CASSFGQSRGTEQFF
TGTGCCAGCAGCTTCGGACAATCCCGAGGGACTGAGCAGTTCTTC
>TRBV11-2|TRBD1|TRBJ1-2|-
CASSPLEGAGVNYGYTF
TGTGCCAGCAGCCCGCTAGAGGGGGCAGGGGTTAACTATGGCTACACCTTC
>TRBV19|TRBD1|TRBJ1-1|-
CASSPLTGRSTEAFF
TGTGCCAGTAGTCCCTTGACAGGGCGGAGCACTGAAGCTTTCTTT
>TRBV4-3|-|TRBJ2-7|-
CASSQELGETYEQYF
TGCGCCAGCAGCCAAGAATTGGGAGAAACCTACGAGCAGTACTTC
>TRBV29-1|TRBD1|TRBJ2-3|-
CSVWDRGRTDTQYF
TGCAGCGTATGGGACAGGGGTCGGACAGATACGCAGTATTTT
>TRBV29-1|-|TRBJ2-5|few
CSVGEQETQYF
TGCAGCGTTGGGGAACAAGAGACCCAGTACTTC
>TRBV4-1|TRBD2|TRBJ2-5|-
CASSQGGLAGAVGTQYF
TGCGCCAGCAGCCAAGGGGGACTAGCGGGGGCAGTCGGGACCCAGTACTTC
>TRBV19|-|TRBJ2-4|once
CASSFRGLRNIQYF
TGTGCCAGTTCCTTCCGAGGTCTTAGAAACATTCAGTACTTC
>TRBV5-1|-|TRBJ2-4|-
CASSLEGNTQYF
TGCGCCAGCAGCTTGGAGGGGAATACTCAGTACTTC
>TRBV28|-|TRBJ1-2|few
CASSAPGLSYGYTF
TGTGCCAGCAGTGCCCCGGGACTGAGCTATGGCTACACCTTC
>TRBV9|-|TRBJ2-7|few
CASSVDGRDGDEQYF
TGTGCCAGCAGCGTAGATGGGCGGGACGGAGACGAGCAGTACTTC
>TRBV6-6|-|TRBJ1-2|-
CASSYVVDYGYTF
TGTGCCAGCAGTTATGTGGTGGACTATGGCTACACCTTC
>TRBV7-2|TRBD1|TRBJ1-2|-
CASSLSGTGDGYTF
TGTGCCAGCAGCTTAAGCGGGACAGGTGATGGCTACACCTTC
>TRBV7-9|-|TRBJ2-3|-
CASSLVLGVGDTQYF
TGTGCCAGCAGCTTAGTTCTAGGAGTGGGAGATACGCAGTATTTT
>TRBV12-2|-|TRBJ2-4|-
CASRLALRSLAKNIQYF
TGTGCAAGTCGCTTAGCGCTCAGGAGTTTAGCCAAAAACATTCAGTACTTC
>TRBV30|-|TRBJ2-7|-
CAWRGDHGTLGPYEQYF
TGTGCCTGGAGGGGGGACCACGGGACGTTAGGACCCTACGAGCAGTACTTC
>TRBV15|TRBD2|TRBJ2-1|-
CATSRGLSSGTSYNEQFF
TGTGCCACCAGCAGAGGTCTCTCTAGCGGGACCTCCTACAATGAGCAGTTCTTC
>TRBV15|-|TRBJ2-5|-
CATSRGPSETQYF
TGTGCCACCAGCCGGGGCCCCTCAGAGACCCAGTACTTC